A selection of T cell receptor beta chains follows, all from one sample in a study of tumor-infiltrating lymphocytes in primary liver carcinoma. MiXCR, run by TCRdb on the multiplex PCR reads, gives a single entry per CDR3 protein. The data hold 300,000 to 350,000 distinct CDR3 sequences, with about two thirds observed a single time. Source material: peripheral blood. The receptors were sampled from a middle-aged man with primary liver carcinoma and hepatitis B virus infection. Each CDR3 is given with its conserved first and last residue. A D gene is named only where the DNA matches it firmly. Clone size is not always given. Where it is, it says once, few, many or a class for expanded clones.

cdr3_nt: TGTGCCAGCAGCTTTTTAGCGGATCGAAGCTACGAGCAGTACTTC
cdr3_aa: CASSFLADRSYEQYF
v_call: TRBV5-5
clone_size: many
d_call: NA
j_call: TRBJ2-7

cdr3_nt: TGCGCCAGCAGCCAGGACAGGGGAAACACCATATATTTT
cdr3_aa: CASSQDRGNTIYF
v_call: TRBV4-3
clone_size: many
d_call: TRBD1
j_call: TRBJ1-3

cdr3_nt: TGTGCCAGCAGAGTCGTGCGAGGAACTGAAGCTTTCTTT
cdr3_aa: CASRVVRGTEAFF
v_call: TRBV6-2/TRBV6-3
clone_size: few
d_call: NA
j_call: TRBJ1-1

cdr3_nt: TGTGCCAGCAGCGATAGGGACAGGGCTGGAAACACCATATATTTT
cdr3_aa: CASSDRDRAGNTIYF
v_call: TRBV10-3
clone_size: NA
d_call: TRBD1
j_call: TRBJ1-3

cdr3_nt: TGTGTCAGCAGTCTCAAAGCCCAGGCGGAAGCTCTCTTT
cdr3_aa: CVSSLKAQAEALF
v_call: TRBV11-2
clone_size: NA
d_call: NA
j_call: TRBJ1-1

cdr3_nt: TGTGGCAGCAGTGCCCAGGGGTGGACTGAAGCTTTCTTT
cdr3_aa: CGSSAQGWTEAFF
v_call: TRBV12-3/TRBV12-4
clone_size: NA
d_call: NA
j_call: TRBJ1-1

cdr3_nt: TGTGCCACCAGTGACAGGGTAGGGGGAGCTTCCTTT
cdr3_aa: CATSDRVGGASF
v_call: TRBV24-1
clone_size: NA
d_call: NA
j_call: TRBJ1-1

cdr3_nt: TGTGCCAGGAGCCCACGAGCAGGAGAGACGCAGTACTTC
cdr3_aa: CARSPRAGETQYF
v_call: TRBV11-2
clone_size: NA
d_call: NA
j_call: TRBJ2-5

cdr3_nt: TGTGCCAGTAGTATAGCAGGGACGGCGGACTACAATGAGCAGTTCTTC
cdr3_aa: CASSIAGTADYNEQFF
v_call: TRBV19
clone_size: NA
d_call: NA
j_call: TRBJ2-1

cdr3_nt: TGTGCCTGGAGTACCAGCGGGATCGAGCAGTACTTC
cdr3_aa: CAWSTSGIEQYF
v_call: TRBV30
clone_size: many
d_call: TRBD2
j_call: TRBJ2-7

cdr3_nt: TGTGCCAGCAGTCCCAGACAGGGAATTCAGCCCCATCATTTT
cdr3_aa: CASSPRQGIQPHHF
v_call: TRBV6-2/TRBV6-3
clone_size: once
d_call: TRBD1
j_call: TRBJ1-5

cdr3_nt: TGTGCCAGCAGCGCGCGACTAGCGGGAAACAATGAGCAGTTCTTC
cdr3_aa: CASSARLAGNNEQFF
v_call: TRBV9
clone_size: NA
d_call: TRBD2
j_call: TRBJ2-1

cdr3_nt: TGCGCCAGCAGCTTGGCCATAGCGGGGGCCCAGTCTGCGCAGTATTTT
cdr3_aa: CASSLAIAGAQSAQYF
v_call: TRBV5-1
clone_size: NA
d_call: TRBD2
j_call: TRBJ2-3

cdr3_nt: TGCAGCGTTGAGGGACAGATAAAGACCCGGTACTTC
cdr3_aa: CSVEGQIKTRYF
v_call: TRBV29-1
clone_size: few
d_call: TRBD1
j_call: TRBJ2-5

cdr3_nt: TGTGCCATCAGCTTAGATCTGACAGATACGCAGTATTTT
cdr3_aa: CAISLDLTDTQYF
v_call: TRBV11-2
clone_size: NA
d_call: NA
j_call: TRBJ2-3

cdr3_nt: TGTGCCAGCAGCTGGGGGACTAGCGGTAGGTCCTTC
cdr3_aa: CASSWGTSGRSF
v_call: TRBV5-4
clone_size: NA
d_call: TRBD2
j_call: TRBJ2-1

cdr3_nt: TGTGCCACCAAGAACACCGGGGAGCTGTTTTTT
cdr3_aa: CATKNTGELFF
v_call: TRBV10-3
clone_size: many
d_call: NA
j_call: TRBJ2-2

cdr3_nt: TGTGCCAGCAGCTTAGAGAGTTTCACCGGGGAGCTGTTTTTT
cdr3_aa: CASSLESFTGELFF
v_call: TRBV11-2
clone_size: NA
d_call: NA
j_call: TRBJ2-2

cdr3_nt: TGTGCCAGCAGCTTAGAACATGGACATTATGGCTACACCTTC
cdr3_aa: CASSLEHGHYGYTF
v_call: TRBV7-9
clone_size: NA
d_call: NA
j_call: TRBJ1-2

cdr3_nt: TGTGCCAGCAGTTTAGTGCATGGTCGGACAGGGGCTTCATACGAGCAGTACTTC
cdr3_aa: CASSLVHGRTGASYEQYF
v_call: TRBV13
clone_size: NA
d_call: TRBD1
j_call: TRBJ2-7

cdr3_nt: TGTGCCAGCAGCTCTCCCCCCACACGGACTGAAGCTTTCTTT
cdr3_aa: CASSSPPTRTEAFF
v_call: TRBV7-9
clone_size: once
d_call: NA
j_call: TRBJ1-1

cdr3_nt: TGCGCCAGCAGCTTGGCCTCTGGTGGGGGCCAAGAGACCCAGTACTTC
cdr3_aa: CASSLASGGGQETQYF
v_call: TRBV5-1
clone_size: NA
d_call: NA
j_call: TRBJ2-5

cdr3_nt: TGTGCCAGCAGTGATGGAGGCGGGAGGGCCCGACTTACGCAGTATTTT
cdr3_aa: CASSDGGGRARLTQYF
v_call: TRBV2
clone_size: NA
d_call: TRBD2
j_call: TRBJ2-3

cdr3_nt: TGTGCCACCATGGGTGGTAACACCGGGGAGCTGTTTTTT
cdr3_aa: CATMGGNTGELFF
v_call: TRBV6-5
clone_size: many
d_call: NA
j_call: TRBJ2-2

cdr3_nt: TGTGCCATCAGCGCGGGACTAGCGGGATGGTACGAGCAGTACTTC
cdr3_aa: CAISAGLAGWYEQYF
v_call: TRBV10-3
clone_size: NA
d_call: TRBD2
j_call: TRBJ2-7

cdr3_nt: TGTGCCAGTAGATCGAAGGGAGGTGGCACCGGGGAGCTGTTTTTT
cdr3_aa: CASRSKGGGTGELFF
v_call: TRBV19
clone_size: NA
d_call: NA
j_call: TRBJ2-2

cdr3_nt: TGCAGCGTTGACCTGGGGCTAGAGACCCAGTACTTC
cdr3_aa: CSVDLGLETQYF
v_call: TRBV29-1
clone_size: once
d_call: NA
j_call: TRBJ2-5

cdr3_nt: TGTGCCAGCAGCTTAGACCCCCGTGACGCCAGCCGGAGTGGCTACACCTTC
cdr3_aa: CASSLDPRDASRSGYTF
v_call: TRBV11-2
clone_size: NA
d_call: NA
j_call: TRBJ1-2

cdr3_nt: TGCAGCGTTTCTCGCGGGCCCTACGAGCAGTACTTC
cdr3_aa: CSVSRGPYEQYF
v_call: TRBV29-1
clone_size: many
d_call: NA
j_call: TRBJ2-7

cdr3_nt: TGTGCCAGCAGCTTAGTCATTGAGCAGTTCTTC
cdr3_aa: CASSLVIEQFF
v_call: TRBV7-9
clone_size: few
d_call: NA
j_call: TRBJ2-1

cdr3_nt: TGTGCCAGCATGTTTTTCGATACGCAGTATTTT
cdr3_aa: CASMFFDTQYF
v_call: TRBV11-2
clone_size: NA
d_call: NA
j_call: TRBJ2-3

cdr3_nt: TGTGCCAGCAGCTCAGCCCCTGGGACAGAGAACACAGGGGAGCTGTTTTTT
cdr3_aa: CASSSAPGTENTGELFF
v_call: TRBV7-9
clone_size: NA
d_call: TRBD1
j_call: TRBJ2-2

cdr3_nt: TGCGCCAGCAGTCTAAGGACTAGCGGGAGGCCAAGCGACGAGCAGTACTTC
cdr3_aa: CASSLRTSGRPSDEQYF
v_call: TRBV23-1
clone_size: few
d_call: TRBD2
j_call: TRBJ2-7

cdr3_nt: TGTGCCAGCAGTGATCCGACAGGGTTAGAGAGCCAGTACTTC
cdr3_aa: CASSDPTGLESQYF
v_call: TRBV28
clone_size: NA
d_call: TRBD1
j_call: TRBJ2-5

cdr3_nt: TGTGCCAGCAGCTACCCAGTGGGCGGGGCCCACAATGAGCAGTTCTTC
cdr3_aa: CASSYPVGGAHNEQFF
v_call: TRBV6-2/TRBV6-3
clone_size: many
d_call: NA
j_call: TRBJ2-1

cdr3_nt: TGCAGCGTCCGGGACAGTGGCTTATACAATGAGTGGTTCTTC
cdr3_aa: CSVRDSGLYNEWFF
v_call: TRBV29-1
clone_size: NA
d_call: TRBD1
j_call: TRBJ2-1

cdr3_nt: TGTGCCAGCAGTTACCAGCGGGCCGGCACAGATACGCAGTATTTT
cdr3_aa: CASSYQRAGTDTQYF
v_call: TRBV6-2/TRBV6-3
clone_size: many
d_call: NA
j_call: TRBJ2-3

cdr3_nt: TGCGGTTATAAAAGGGTGGCGAACACTGAAGCTTTCTTT
cdr3_aa: CGYKRVANTEAFF
v_call: TRBV29-1
clone_size: NA
d_call: NA
j_call: TRBJ1-1

cdr3_nt: TGTGCCAGCAGTGAACAGGGGGCCCAGCAAGAGACCCAGTACTTC
cdr3_aa: CASSEQGAQQETQYF
v_call: TRBV25-1
clone_size: NA
d_call: TRBD1
j_call: TRBJ2-5

cdr3_nt: TGTACCAGCAGCCCCGGGACTAGCGCCCACTACGAGCAGTACTTC
cdr3_aa: CTSSPGTSAHYEQYF
v_call: TRBV4-1
clone_size: NA
d_call: TRBD2
j_call: TRBJ2-7

cdr3_nt: TGTGCTAGTGGTTCCCGGACAGGATCGGGCGGGGAGCTGTTTTTT
cdr3_aa: CASGSRTGSGGELFF
v_call: TRBV12-5
clone_size: many
d_call: TRBD1
j_call: TRBJ2-2

cdr3_nt: TGTGCCAGCAGCTTGGGAGGACAGGGTGGAGAGCAGTACTTC
cdr3_aa: CASSLGGQGGEQYF
v_call: TRBV5-4
clone_size: NA
d_call: TRBD1
j_call: TRBJ2-7

cdr3_nt: TGTGCCAGCAGCCTACCTTTCGATGAGCAGTACTTC
cdr3_aa: CASSLPFDEQYF
v_call: TRBV11-2
clone_size: few
d_call: NA
j_call: TRBJ2-5

cdr3_nt: TGTGTCAGCAGCTTTAGGGCAGGGGGCGAGTCGTTCTTC
cdr3_aa: CVSSFRAGGESFF
v_call: TRBV11-2
clone_size: NA
d_call: TRBD1
j_call: TRBJ2-1

cdr3_nt: TGTGCCAGCAGCCGAGGGACTAGCGGGAGTAGTGAGCAGTTCTTC
cdr3_aa: CASSRGTSGSSEQFF
v_call: TRBV11-1
clone_size: medium-sized
d_call: TRBD2
j_call: TRBJ2-1

cdr3_nt: TGCGCCAGCAGCCAAGAGAGCGGGCTCTCTGGAAACACCATATATTTT
cdr3_aa: CASSQESGLSGNTIYF
v_call: TRBV4-1
clone_size: many
d_call: NA
j_call: TRBJ1-3

cdr3_nt: TGCGCCAGCAGTCCAGGACTAGGGACCTACAATGAGCAGTTCTTC
cdr3_aa: CASSPGLGTYNEQFF
v_call: TRBV5-1
clone_size: NA
d_call: TRBD2
j_call: TRBJ2-1

cdr3_nt: TGTGTCAGCACCCACCGACAGGGTTTAGATTCACCCCTCCACTTT
cdr3_aa: CVSTHRQGLDSPLHF
v_call: TRBV14
clone_size: NA
d_call: TRBD1
j_call: TRBJ1-6

cdr3_nt: TGTGCCAGCAGACAAGCGGGAGGGAACACCGGGGAGCTGTTTTTT
cdr3_aa: CASRQAGGNTGELFF
v_call: TRBV12-3/TRBV12-4
clone_size: many
d_call: TRBD2
j_call: TRBJ2-2

cdr3_nt: TGCGCCAGCAGTGAGTCGGGGGGATCTGGGGCCAACGTCCTGACTTTC
cdr3_aa: CASSESGGSGANVLTF
v_call: TRBV10-2
clone_size: few
d_call: NA
j_call: TRBJ2-6

cdr3_nt: TGTGCCAGCAGCTTAGATAGTGGCGTGGGGGCGCTCACCGGGGAGCTGTTATTT
cdr3_aa: CASSLDSGVGALTGELLF
v_call: TRBV11-1
clone_size: NA
d_call: NA
j_call: TRBJ2-2